This T cell receptor (beta chain) was observed in a study of blood T cell repertoires in COVID-19. The wider study: Italy, Spain and the United States were the sources of the convalescent and acute COVID-19 samples.

The table came from immunoSEQ multiplex PCR; TCRdb's copy has only in-frame clones and leaves some out. The sample yields some 120,000 clones, about 89% seen once. The receptor's source is a human donor with acute or convalescent COVID-19. The donor label of this sample is uncertain. Material: peripheral blood.

The CDR3 coding sequence is TGCGCCAGCAGCCAAGTTCGCGGGAACACTGAAGCTTTCTTT. The encoded protein is CASSQVRGNTEAFF. The rearrangement links TRBV4-1 to TRBJ1-1, with unresolved D. The V end lost 1 base, the J end lost 1 base, and 7 bases lay between the germline ends. The CDR3 consists of 14 residues. CDR1 is MGHRA and CDR2 is YSYEKL in the germline V gene.